One and the same sample provided the 26 T cell receptor beta chains below, sequenced in a study of graft-versus-host responses after intestinal transplantation. Antigens for these TCRs are unknown. Using immunoSEQ multiplex PCR, the repertoire was profiled, and TCRdb retains in-frame clones only, with some absent. Of more than 65,000 clones listed, about 90% are singletons. Material: unstimulated CD8+ T cells sorted from spleen or lymph node cells, obtained before transplant. Every receptor here comes from a human donor who was the organ donor for an intestinal transplant.

This clone was detected once. The rearrangement uses TRBV4-3 and TRBJ2-1; 8 bases fit TRBD1. J lost 7 bases, V lost 1 base, and 6 bases had no gene match. CDR1 and CDR2 from the germline V gene are LGHNA and YSLEER. The CDR3 contains 15 residues. CDR3 DNA: TGCGCCAGCAGCCAAGGGACAGGGCTGAATAATGAGCAGTTCTTC. Protein sequence: CASSQGTGLNNEQFF.

The rearrangement uses TRBV30 and TRBJ2-1; perhaps TRBD2 as D (6 bases). This CDR3 spans 14 amino acids. Trimming cost V 0 bases and J 8 bases, with 14 bases left between them. Germline V gives CDR1 GTSNPN, CDR2 SVGIG (reference sequence). The CDR3 nucleotides are TGTGCCTGGAGTGTAGCGGGCTTCAGGGATGAGCAGTTCTTC. Residues: CAWSVAGFRDEQFF.

This clone was seen once. V and J are TRBV2 and TRBJ2-7; tentative D call: TRBD1 (6 bases). V was shortened by 9 bases and J by 0 bases, with 15 bases between the two germline ends. This CDR3 has 14 amino acids. Germline CDR1 is SNHLY and CDR2 is FYNNEI. The CDR3 is CASHKWDTSYEQYF. CDR3 bases: TGTGCCAGTCATAAATGGGACACCTCCTACGAGCAGTACTTC.

The chain joins TRBV5-1 to TRBJ1-6; D is uncertain. V gave up 0 bases and J gave up 7 bases, with 5 bases separating them. Germline lookup yields CDR1 SGHRS and CDR2 YFSETQ. The CDR3 length is 13 residues. CDR3 sequence (DNA): TGCGCCAGCAGCTTGGGCGGGAATTCACCCCTCCACTTT. Translation gives CASSLGGNSPLHF.

The V gene is TRBV27, the J gene TRBJ2-2, with 7 bases identical to TRBD2. Germline V gene data show CDR1 as MNHEY and CDR2 as SMNVEV (reference sequence). The CDR3 spans 16 residues. The J segment lost 5 bases and the V segment lost 4 bases, leaving 10 bases of the junction unmatched. CDR3 sequence: CASSSVTWGGTGELFF. The CDR3 DNA follows: TGTGCCAGCAGTTCCGTCACGTGGGGGGGTACCGGGGAGCTGTTTTTT.

This clone was counted between two and nine times. The J gene is TRBJ2-7, the V gene TRBV10-3; the D gene is possibly TRBD1 (6 bases). Trimming took 4 bases from V and 7 from J, leaving 17 bases between them. Germline lookup yields CDR1 ENHRY and CDR2 SYGVKD. The CDR3 totals 14 residues. CDR3 nucleotides: TGTGCCATCAGTGTATCTCCAGGGGCGGCGGAGCAGTACTTC. This translates into CAISVSPGAAEQYF.

The J gene is TRBJ2-3, the V gene TRBV5-1, with 11 positions matching TRBD2. CDR3 length: 16 amino acids. Per germline, CDR1 SGHRS and CDR2 YFSETQ. Trimming cost V 4 bases and J 4 bases; bases outside gene matches: 8. The CDR3 is CASSLGTSGGPDTQYF. The CDR3 DNA reads as TGCGCCAGCAGCCTGGGCACTAGCGGGGGCCCAGATACGCAGTATTTT.

The CDR3 DNA follows: TGCAGTGCTAGATCCGGGAGGCAGTTCTTC. Protein product: CSARSGRQFF. This sequence joins TRBV20-1 and TRBJ2-1; TRBD2 might be the D (6 bases). Per the germline V gene, CDR1 is DFQATT and CDR2 is SNEGSKA (reference sequence). The CDR3 has 10 residues. Trimming removed 2 bases at V and 12 bases at J, with 8 bases between.

This chain links TRBV28 with TRBJ2-7; TRBD2 matches 8 bases. CDR3 length: 14 amino acids. J was trimmed by 4 bases and V by 2 bases; bases with no gene match: 4. Germline V gene data show CDR1 as MDHEN and CDR2 as SYDVKM. The CDR3 is CASSLMASGYEQYF. The CDR3, as DNA: TGTGCCAGCAGTTTAATGGCTAGCGGGTACGAGCAGTACTTC.

This rearrangement joins TRBV19 to TRBJ2-5, with TRBD1 matching 7 bases. CDR1 LNHDA and CDR2 SQIVND come from the germline V gene (reference sequence). The CDR3 runs 16 residues. V lost 4 bases and J lost 0; bases outside the gene matches: 8. CDR3 sequence reads: CASSTNRGEYQETQYF. In nucleotides, the CDR3 is TGTGCCAGTAGTACGAACAGGGGCGAGTACCAAGAGACCCAGTACTTC.

On this clone: Other DNA variants within this sample encode the same CDR3. J is TRBJ2-7 and V is TRBV4-3, with TRBD1 matching over 10 bases. Germline CDR1 LGHNA, CDR2 YSLEER. This CDR3 comprises 14 residues. V trimming: 4 bases; J trimming: 2 bases; junction bases outside the gene matches: 2. CDR3 residues: CASSPGTGAYEQYF. The CDR3 DNA is TGCGCCAGCAGCCCCGGGACAGGGGCCTACGAGCAGTACTTC.

The gene calls are TRBV20-1 and TRBJ1-2; D remains ambiguous. Germline V gene sequence: CDR1 DFQATT, CDR2 SNEGSKA (reference sequence). CDR3 length: 11 residues. The V gene lost 6 bases and the J gene lost 4 bases, with 9 bases spanning the gap. CDR3 bases: TGCAGTGCCCCGGGTGTCTATGGCTACACCTTC. Encoded protein: CSAPGVYGYTF.

The chain combines TRBV7-6 with TRBJ1-4; D is perhaps TRBD1 (6 bases). Trimming shortened V by 9 bases and J by 4 bases, and 12 bases separated the two germline ends. The CDR3 has 13 amino acids. Germline V gene data show CDR1 as SGHVS and CDR2 as FNYEAQ. The CDR3 DNA reads as TGTGCCAGTAGAGGGACACTTAATGAAAAACTGTTTTTT. This encodes CASRGTLNEKLFF.

The genes are TRBV7-9 and TRBJ2-1; 13 bases map to TRBD2. V trimming: 3 bases; J trimming: 7 bases; junction bases outside the gene matches: 3. CDR3 size: 15 residues. Germline V gene data show CDR1 as SEHNR and CDR2 as FQNEAQ (reference sequence). In DNA form, the CDR3 reads TGTGCCAGCAGCTTCGGGGGACTAGCGGGGAATGAGCAGTTCTTC. Protein sequence: CASSFGGLAGNEQFF.

The chain couples TRBV4-1 to TRBJ2-3; a possible D gene is TRBD1 (5 bases). The V end lost 0 bases, the J end lost 5 bases, and 9 bases lay between the germline ends. The CDR3 extends over 14 amino acids. The germline CDR1 and CDR2 sequences are MGHRA and YSYEKL. CDR3 amino acids: CASSQDQGIDTQYF. The CDR3 region has the DNA TGCGCCAGCAGCCAAGATCAGGGAATAGATACGCAGTATTTT.

The chain employs TRBV27 and TRBJ1-5; D not certain. The length of the CDR3 is 14 residues. V was pared by 8 bases and J by 5 bases, with 16 bases between. Germline V gene lookup returns CDR1 MNHEY and CDR2 SMNVEV (reference sequence). CDR3 in DNA: TGTGCCAGCCGCGGCGGGTACGGCTATCAGCCCCAGCATTTT. The encoded protein is CASRGGYGYQPQHF.

The rearrangement joins TRBV5-4 to TRBJ2-1; D perhaps matches TRBD1 (6 bases). V was cut by 1 base and J by 6 bases, with 11 bases left in between. This CDR3 spans 14 amino acids. Germline CDR1 reads SGHNT; CDR2 reads YYREEE (reference sequence). The DNA of the CDR3 is TGTGCCAGCAGCTTGTTCACAGGGAGCAATGAGCAGTTCTTC. Translated: CASSLFTGSNEQFF. Filled out from reference TRBV5-4 and TRBJ2-1, the complete variable domain reads ETGVTQSPTHLIKTRGQQVTLRCSSQSGHNTVSWYQQALGQGPQFIFQYYREEENGRGNFPPRFSGLQFPNYSSELNVNALELDDSALYLCASSLFTGSNEQFFGPGTRLTVL.

V gene TRBV7-3 combines with J gene TRBJ2-1; maybe TRBD2 (5 bases). Trimming shortened V by 7 bases and J by 0 bases, and 19 bases separated the two germline ends. The CDR3 length is 17 residues. Per the germline V gene, CDR1 is SGHTA and CDR2 is FQGTGA. CDR3 sequence: CASTPGYGASSYNEQFF. DNA for the CDR3: TGTGCCAGCACCCCGGGGTATGGCGCCAGCTCCTACAATGAGCAGTTCTTC. Using reference TRBV7-3 and TRBJ2-1 for the parts outside the CDR3, the full variable domain is GAGVSQTPSNKVTEKGKYVELRCDPISGHTALYWYRQSLGQGPEFLIYFQGTGAADDSGLPNDRFFAVRPEGSVSTLKIQRTERGDSAVYLCASTPGYGASSYNEQFFGPGTRLTVL.

This sequence joins TRBV29-1 and TRBJ2-7; D may be TRBD1 (5 bases). CDR1 is SQVTM, CDR2 ANQGSEA, per germline. The V end lost 5 bases, the J end lost 4 bases, and 6 bases lay between the germline ends. The CDR3 length is 10 residues. This CDR3 reads CSVQGYEQYF. The CDR3 DNA reads TGCAGCGTTCAGGGATACGAGCAGTACTTC.

The rearrangement links TRBV19 to TRBJ1-2; D may be TRBD1 (5 bases). The CDR3 has 14 amino acids. Trimming removed 3 bases from V and 3 bases from J, with 11 bases in between. Germline V gives CDR1 LNHDA, CDR2 SQIVND (reference sequence). This CDR3 reads CASSIGGGDYGYTF. CDR3 coding DNA: TGTGCCAGTAGTATCGGGGGAGGGGACTATGGCTACACCTTC.

This sequence joins TRBV5-6 and TRBJ1-2; TRBD1 matches 9 bases. The CDR3 consists of 15 residues. V lost 3 bases to trimming and J lost 2 bases; unmatched junction nucleotides: 5. The germline CDR1 and CDR2 sequences are SGHDT and YYEEEE. In DNA form, the CDR3 reads TGTGCCAGCAGCTCATACAGGGGGCGGAACTATGGCTACACCTTC. Its protein is CASSSYRGRNYGYTF.

The genes are TRBV7-2 and TRBJ2-7, with TRBD2 matching 11 bases. With 5 bases clipped from V and 2 bases from J, the junction kept 11 bases outside the gene matches. Germline CDR1 SGHTA, CDR2 FQGNSA. This CDR3 comprises 17 residues. Here the CDR3 DNA reads TGTGCCAGCAGCCGGCCCGTGGCTAGCGGGGGGACCTACGAGCAGTACTTC. As protein: CASSRPVASGGTYEQYF. The whole variable domain, filled in from reference TRBV7-2 and TRBJ2-7, reads GAGVSQSPSNKVTEKGKDVELRCDPISGHTALYWYRQSLGQGLEFLIYFQGNSAPDKSGLPSDRFSAERTGGSVSTLTIQRTQQEDSAVYLCASSRPVASGGTYEQYFGPGTRLTVT.

The chain combines TRBV4-3 with TRBJ2-1; D is undetermined. Germline V gene sequence: CDR1 LGHNA, CDR2 YSLEER. The V end was cut by 0 bases, the J end by 0 bases, with 9 bases between. The CDR3 length is 16 residues. The CDR3 region is CASSQDVLSSYNEQFF. CDR3 nucleotide sequence: TGCGCCAGCAGCCAAGATGTCCTTAGCTCCTACAATGAGCAGTTCTTC.

The chain carries TRBV7-9 and TRBJ2-7; 11 bases are a match to TRBD1. The J segment lost 4 bases and the V segment lost 4 bases, leaving 12 bases of the junction unmatched. This CDR3 spans 17 amino acids. The germline V gene encodes CDR1 SEHNR and CDR2 FQNEAQ (reference sequence). The CDR3, as DNA: TGTGCCAGCAGCTCACTGGCCCCCGGGACAGGGGGTTACGAGCAGTACTTC. Translated, it gives CASSSLAPGTGGYEQYF.

The V gene is TRBV7-9, the J gene TRBJ1-1; TRBD1 agrees at 7 bases. This CDR3 comprises 13 residues. J lost 11 bases, V lost 4 bases, and 10 bases had no gene match. Germline V gives CDR1 SEHNR, CDR2 FQNEAQ (reference sequence). The CDR3 sequence: CASSSIDRVGAFF. The CDR3 DNA follows: TGTGCCAGCAGCTCGATCGACAGGGTCGGCGCTTTCTTT.

CDR3 bases: TGTGCCAGCAGCTTACACCCCGGGGGGGCTTATGAGCAGTTCTTC. Translating gives CASSLHPGGAYEQFF. This chain joins TRBV7-3 and TRBJ2-1; 8 bases are shared with TRBD2. Germline V gives CDR1 SGHTA, CDR2 FQGTGA. V was pared by 2 bases and J by 8 bases, with 8 bases of the junction left unmatched. This CDR3 is built from 15 residues.